This T cell receptor (beta chain) was documented in a study of post-analysis software for immune sequencing data. Study outcomes and limitations: Four or five TRBV segments were significantly more frequent in patients than in controls. TRBV5-6, TRBV5-1 and TRBV20-1 were among these segments. Among multiple sclerosis patients, normalized Chao1 diversity was significantly below that of controls.

Unique molecular identifiers tagged the TCR beta cDNA libraries. TCRdb analysed the PCR reads with MiXCR anew, one entry per CDR3 protein. This sample has hundreds of thousands of distinct CDR3 sequences, with approximately 53% found just once. This clonotype was counted only a few times. Its antigen is not identified. The CDR3 sequence is 15 residues long. Germline assignment: CDR1 SGHRS and CDR2 YFSETQ. V shed 2 bases and J 11 bases; nucleotides not matched to a gene: 12. Source material: blood. The rearrangement links TRBV5-1 to TRBJ2-5; 10 bases line up with TRBD2. The receptor was derived from a girl under 18 with multiple sclerosis. For the CDR3, the DNA is TGCGCCAGCAGCTTCAGCGGGGGGGCCGTCAATGAGCAGTACTTC. This translates into CASSFSGGAVNEQYF.